This T cell receptor (beta chain) is drawn from a study of shared clonotypes between healthy human individuals. V gave up 5 bases and J gave up 7 bases, with 12 bases separating them. The CDR3 is 14 amino acids. CDR1 is LGHNA and CDR2 is YNFKEQ in the germline V gene. Only CD45RO-negative cells positively selected for CCR7 counted as naive CD8 cells, so terminally differentiated effector memory CD45RA+ cells were excluded. Generated by immunoSEQ multiplex PCR, the TCRdb table keeps only in-frame clones and is missing some. The repertoire has 1.5 million to 2.5 million clones, roughly 95% of them found once; the top ten carry roughly 1%.

The receptor's source is a man younger than 30 in good health. The gene calls are TRBV4-2 and TRBJ1-6; TRBD1 is a possible D gene (5 bases). Sequenced input: naive CD8+ T cells sorted from blood. DNA for the CDR3: TGTGCCAGCAGCGGGGGGTCGGGGAATTCACCCCTCCACTTT. Its translation: CASSGGSGNSPLHF.